The T cell receptor (beta chain) described here comes from a study of blood T cell repertoires in COVID-19. Study at large: From T cells, B-cell-depleted T cells, or PBMCs came the material, which was cDNA or gDNA.

The CDR3 has 12 amino acids. V was trimmed by 4 bases and J by 8 bases, leaving 12 bases between them. The V gene's germline CDR1 is SGHDT and CDR2 YYEEEE. Produced via immunoSEQ multiplex PCR; TCRdb's table is partial and in-frame only. This sample has approximately 190,000 clones, with around four fifths found just once. The origin of this receptor is a human donor in a cohort sampled during active COVID-19. The chain is built from TRBV5-6 and TRBJ1-2, with D possibly being TRBD1 (6 bases). The sample comprised peripheral blood. The CDR3 DNA sequence: TGTGCCAGCAGCCCGGCGGGGGCCGGCTACACCTTC. It encodes CASSPAGAGYTF.